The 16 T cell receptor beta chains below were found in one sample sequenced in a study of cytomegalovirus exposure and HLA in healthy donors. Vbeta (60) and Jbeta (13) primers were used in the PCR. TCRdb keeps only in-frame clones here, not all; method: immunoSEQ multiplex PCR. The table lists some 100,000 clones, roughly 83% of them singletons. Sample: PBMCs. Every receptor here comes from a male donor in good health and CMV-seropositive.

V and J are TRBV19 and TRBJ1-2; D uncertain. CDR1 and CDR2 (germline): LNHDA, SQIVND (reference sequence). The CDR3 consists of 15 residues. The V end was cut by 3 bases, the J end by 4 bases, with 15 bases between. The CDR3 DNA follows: TGTGCCAGTAGTATTTTACTCGCGGCATTCTATGGCTACACCTTC. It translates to CASSILLAAFYGYTF.

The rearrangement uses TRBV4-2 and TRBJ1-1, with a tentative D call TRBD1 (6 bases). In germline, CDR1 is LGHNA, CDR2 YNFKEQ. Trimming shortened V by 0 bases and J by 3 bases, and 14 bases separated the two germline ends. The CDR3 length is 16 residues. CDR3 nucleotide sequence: TGTGCCAGCAGCCAAGAAATGGGGGCGCCAGACACTGAAGCTTTCTTT. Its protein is CASSQEMGAPDTEAFF.

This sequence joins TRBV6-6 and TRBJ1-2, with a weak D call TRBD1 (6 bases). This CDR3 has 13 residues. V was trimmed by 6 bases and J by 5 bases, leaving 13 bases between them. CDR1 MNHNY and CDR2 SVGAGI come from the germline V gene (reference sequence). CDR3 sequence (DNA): TGTGCCAGCAGCCCCGGGACAAATTATGGCTACACCTTC. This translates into CASSPGTNYGYTF.

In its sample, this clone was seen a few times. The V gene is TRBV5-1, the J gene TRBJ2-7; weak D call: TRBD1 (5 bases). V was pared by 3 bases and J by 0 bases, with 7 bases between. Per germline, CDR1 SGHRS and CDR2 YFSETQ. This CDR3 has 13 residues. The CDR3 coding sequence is TGCGCCAGCAGCTCGGACAACTCCTACGAGCAGTACTTC. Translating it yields CASSSDNSYEQYF. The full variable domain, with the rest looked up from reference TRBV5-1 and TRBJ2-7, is KAGVTQTPRYLIKTRGQQVTLSCSPISGHRSVSWYQQTPGQGLQFLFEYFSETQRNKGNFPGRFSGRQFSNSRSEMNVSTLELGDSALYLCASSSDNSYEQYFGPGTRLTVT.

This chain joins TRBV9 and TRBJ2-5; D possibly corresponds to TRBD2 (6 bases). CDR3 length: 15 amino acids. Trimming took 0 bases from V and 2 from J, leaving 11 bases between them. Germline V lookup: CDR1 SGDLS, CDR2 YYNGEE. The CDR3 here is CASSVGAGTQETQYF. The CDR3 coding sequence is TGTGCCAGCAGCGTAGGTGCGGGGACTCAAGAGACCCAGTACTTC.

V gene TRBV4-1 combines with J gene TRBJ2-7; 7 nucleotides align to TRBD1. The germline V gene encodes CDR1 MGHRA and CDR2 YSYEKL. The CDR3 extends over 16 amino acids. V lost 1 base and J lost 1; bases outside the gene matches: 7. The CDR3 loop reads CASSQGAGTVSYEQYF. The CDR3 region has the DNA TGCGCCAGCAGCCAAGGGGCCGGGACAGTATCCTACGAGCAGTACTTC.

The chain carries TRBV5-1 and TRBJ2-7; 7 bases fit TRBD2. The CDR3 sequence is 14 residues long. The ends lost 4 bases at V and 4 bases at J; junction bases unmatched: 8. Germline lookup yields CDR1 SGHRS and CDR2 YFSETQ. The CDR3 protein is CASSPAGLEYEQYF. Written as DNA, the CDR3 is TGCGCCAGCAGCCCCGCTGGACTAGAGTACGAGCAGTACTTC.

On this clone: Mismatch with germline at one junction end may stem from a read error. CDR3 region: CAISWFLLEPLLGAEQYF. The CDR3 DNA reads as TGTGCCATCAGCTGGTTCCTACTAGAGCCGTTGCTGGGGGCCGAGCAGTACTTC. The chain combines TRBV7-9 with TRBJ2-7; D may be TRBD1 (6 bases). The CDR3 is 18 amino acids. The germline CDR1 and CDR2 sequences are SEHNR and FQNEAQ (reference sequence).

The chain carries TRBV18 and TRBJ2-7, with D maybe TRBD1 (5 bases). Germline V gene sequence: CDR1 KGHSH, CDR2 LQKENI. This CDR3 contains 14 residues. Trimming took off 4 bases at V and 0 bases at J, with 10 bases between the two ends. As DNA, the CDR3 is TGTGCCAGCTCACTTACGGACAACTCCTACGAGCAGTACTTC. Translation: CASSLTDNSYEQYF.

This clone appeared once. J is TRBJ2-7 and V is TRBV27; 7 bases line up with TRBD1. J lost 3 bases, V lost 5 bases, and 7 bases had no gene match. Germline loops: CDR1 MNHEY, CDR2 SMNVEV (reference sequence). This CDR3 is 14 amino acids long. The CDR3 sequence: CASSPPGQIYEQYF. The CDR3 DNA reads TGTGCCAGCAGTCCTCCGGGACAGATCTACGAGCAGTACTTC.

CDR3 residues: CASSPDSYQPQHF. For the CDR3, the DNA is TGTGCCAGCAGCCCTGACAGCTATCAGCCCCAGCATTTT. This sequence joins TRBV7-2 and TRBJ1-5, with D perhaps TRBD1 (5 bases). The CDR3 length is 13 residues. V shed 5 bases and J shed 5 bases, with 10 bases lying between them. The germline gives CDR1 SGHTA, CDR2 FQGNSA.

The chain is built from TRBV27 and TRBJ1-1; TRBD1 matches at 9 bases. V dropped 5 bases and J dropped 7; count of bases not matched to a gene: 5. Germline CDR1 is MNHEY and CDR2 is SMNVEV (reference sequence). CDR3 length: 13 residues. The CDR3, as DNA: TGTGCCAGCAGTGGACAGGGGAGGGTTGAAGCTTTCTTT. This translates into CASSGQGRVEAFF.

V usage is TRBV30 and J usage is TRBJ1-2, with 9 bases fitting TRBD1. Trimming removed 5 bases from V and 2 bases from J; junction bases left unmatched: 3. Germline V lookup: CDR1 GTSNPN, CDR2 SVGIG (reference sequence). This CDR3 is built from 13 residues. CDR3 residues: CAWADRGNYGYTF. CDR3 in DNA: TGTGCCTGGGCTGACAGGGGGAACTATGGCTACACCTTC.

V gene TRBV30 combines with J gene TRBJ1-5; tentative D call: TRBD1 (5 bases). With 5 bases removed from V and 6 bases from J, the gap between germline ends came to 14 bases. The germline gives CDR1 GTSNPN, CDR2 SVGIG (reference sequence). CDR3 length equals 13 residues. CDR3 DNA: TGTGCCTGGTCTCCAGGGTCAGGTCAGCCCCAGCATTTT. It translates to CAWSPGSGQPQHF.

This CDR3 reads CASSAYEALPEAFF. The CDR3 nucleotides are TGCGCCAGCAGCGCCTACGAGGCTCTACCTGAAGCTTTCTTT. This chain uses TRBV4-1 with TRBJ1-1; D unresolved. CDR3 size: 14 residues. V shed 5 bases and J shed 6 bases, with 16 bases lying between them. Germline V gene data show CDR1 as MGHRA and CDR2 as YSYEKL.

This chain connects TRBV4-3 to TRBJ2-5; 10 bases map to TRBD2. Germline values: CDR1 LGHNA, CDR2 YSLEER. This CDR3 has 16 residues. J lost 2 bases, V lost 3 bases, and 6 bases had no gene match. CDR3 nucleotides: TGCGCCAGCAGCCAGGGTACTAGCGGGGCACAAGAGACCCAGTACTTC. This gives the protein CASSQGTSGAQETQYF.